This T cell receptor beta chain was found in a study of T cells in Graves' hyperthyroidism and ophthalmopathy. Study in general: Peripheral blood was secured at the point of initial diagnosis, before any treatment.

This clonotype showed up just a few times. Its antigen is not identified. General study points: Ophthalmopathy was told apart from stable hyperthyroidism by a 13 V-J model. Ophthalmopathy onset followed model prediction by a median around 6.6 months.

V lost 2 bases, J lost 1 base, and 12 bases lay in between. The CDR3 length is 15 residues. The germline V gene encodes CDR1 SGDLS and CDR2 YYNGEE. The PBMCs had their origin in 7.5 to 10 ml of fresh peripheral blood. RNA transcripts provided the source from which TCR beta CDR3 regions were amplified. The TCR CDR3 was amplified in a first-round RT-PCR using the HTBI primer set. A single record per CDR3 protein comes from TCRdb applying MiXCR to the multiplex PCR reads. Of some 510,000 distinct CDR3 sequences in the sample, under 25% were seen once. The V gene is TRBV9, the J gene TRBJ1-2; D not resolved. Sequencing was performed on blood. This TCR was recovered from a man aged 18 to 35 with Graves' hyperthyroidism. CDR3: CASSVEGSVNYGYTF. In DNA form, the CDR3 reads TGTGCCAGCAGCGTGGAAGGGAGCGTTAACTATGGCTACACCTTC. The full variable domain, its missing parts supplied by reference TRBV9 and TRBJ1-2, is DSGVTQTPKHLITATGQRVTLRCSPRSGDLSVYWYQQSLDQGLQFLIQYYNGEERAKGNILERFSAQQFPDLHSELNLSSLELGDSALYFCASSVEGSVNYGYTFGSGTRLTVV.